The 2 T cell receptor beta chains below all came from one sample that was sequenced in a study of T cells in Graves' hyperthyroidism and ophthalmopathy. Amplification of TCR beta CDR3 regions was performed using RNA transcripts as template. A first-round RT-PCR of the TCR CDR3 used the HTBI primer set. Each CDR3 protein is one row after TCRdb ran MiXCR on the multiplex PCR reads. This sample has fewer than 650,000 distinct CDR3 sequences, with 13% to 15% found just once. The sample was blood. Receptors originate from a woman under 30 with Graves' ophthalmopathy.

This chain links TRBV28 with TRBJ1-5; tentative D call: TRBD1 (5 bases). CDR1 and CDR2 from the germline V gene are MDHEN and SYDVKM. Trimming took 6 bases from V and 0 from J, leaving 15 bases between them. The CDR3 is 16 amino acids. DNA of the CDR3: TGTGCCAGCAGCGTACAGGATGAGTATAGCAATCAGCCCCAGCATTTT. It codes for CASSVQDEYSNQPQHF.

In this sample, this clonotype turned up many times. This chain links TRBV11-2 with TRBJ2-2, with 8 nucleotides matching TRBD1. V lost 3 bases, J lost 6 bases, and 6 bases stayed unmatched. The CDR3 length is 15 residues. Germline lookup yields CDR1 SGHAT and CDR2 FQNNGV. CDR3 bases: TGTGCCAGCAGCTTCGGGGACAGGAGTGCCGGGGAGCTGTTTTTT. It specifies CASSFGDRSAGELFF.